The TCR beta chain described here comes from a study of PD-1 and CTLA-4 blockade in melanoma. Repertoires were generated with immunoSEQ multiplex PCR, while TCRdb's copy carries only in-frame clones and drops some. The table includes some 30,000 clones, around 89% detected once. V lost 4 bases, J lost 2 bases, and 6 bases lay in between. Germline loops: CDR1 MNHEY, CDR2 SVGEGT. This CDR3 contains 14 residues. This clonotype originated in a human donor with melanoma. Here the sequenced sample was CD8+ T cells from peripheral blood, taken from a patient given anti-PD-1 treatment. J is TRBJ1-6 and V is TRBV6-2 or TRBV6-3; D gene unclear. The CDR3 sequence is CASSSATYNSPLHF. CDR3 bases: TGTGCCAGCAGTTCGGCGACCTATAATTCACCCCTCCACTTT.